This TCR beta chain was sequenced during a study of beta chain features in type 1 diabetes. Whole-study findings and limits: Any PCR bias toward short templates would affect both groups alike. Patients showed naive, central memory and Treg TCRB repertoires that appeared more similar than those of healthy donors. Type 1 diabetes patients had moderately but significantly shorter TCRB CDR3s in all four CD4+ subsets.

The CDR3 length is 13 residues. V trimming: 0 bases; J trimming: 13 bases; junction bases outside the gene matches: 7. CDR1 and CDR2 from the germline V gene are SGHDN and FVKESK. With regard to this clone: What it binds is unknown.

The isolated RNA, all of it, was reverse transcribed, so expressed TCRB transcripts were what got sequenced. Average reads for naive, central memory and regulatory T cell samples were several million. Clones were read by immunoSEQ multiplex PCR, and TCRdb kept only the in-frame ones, dropping some. The table shows 150,000 to 190,000 clones, with under 13% occurring only once. This TCR came from a man aged 30 to 45 with type 1 diabetes. The chain carries TRBV14 and TRBJ1-1; 8 nucleotides line up with TRBD1. The sample taken for sequencing was central memory CD4+ T cells from blood. The CDR3 loop is CASSQEGDRGVFF. CDR3 nucleotides: TGTGCCAGCAGCCAAGAGGGAGACAGGGGAGTTTTCTTT.